The 32 T cell receptor beta chains given below trace back to one sample, sequenced in a study of control samples from healthy donors and cancer patients. The method was immunoSEQ multiplex PCR; TCRdb's version includes in-frame clones alone and lacks a portion of them. The repertoire holds about 78,000 clones, with about 89% as singletons. Sequencing was done on a sample of blood. These receptors were obtained from a woman aged 55-70 years in good health.

The J gene is TRBJ2-7, the V gene TRBV15; 10 bases align to TRBD1. The CDR3 loop spans 18 amino acids. V gave up 0 bases and J gave up 4 bases; unmatched junction bases: 12. Germline assignment: CDR1 LNHNV and CDR2 YYDKDF (reference sequence). Here the CDR3 DNA reads TGTGCCACCAGCAGAGATCGGGTTAGGCGGGACAGGGGTTACGAGCAGTACTTC. Amino acid sequence: CATSRDRVRRDRGYEQYF.

The genes are TRBV18 and TRBJ2-2, with D possibly matching TRBD2 (5 bases). The CDR3 contains 15 residues. The V gene's germline CDR1 is KGHSH and CDR2 LQKENI. The V end lost 6 bases, the J end lost 2 bases, and 13 bases lay between the germline ends. The CDR3 DNA follows: TGTGCCAGCTCGCCCGGACTGCTAAACACCGGGGAGCTGTTTTTT. Residues: CASSPGLLNTGELFF. Together with reference TRBV18 and TRBJ2-2, the CDR3 gives the full variable domain: NAGVMQNPRHLVRRRGQEARLRCSPMKGHSHVYWYRQLPEEGLKFMVYLQKENIIDESGMPKERFSAEFPKEGPSILRIQQVVRGDSAAYFCASSPGLLNTGELFFGEGSRLTVL.

The J gene is TRBJ2-1, the V gene TRBV9, with a weak D call TRBD2 (6 bases). Deletions cut 2 bases from V and 8 bases from J, with 14 bases between. CDR1 and CDR2 (germline): SGDLS, YYNGEE. The CDR3 is made up of 14 amino acids. This CDR3 is CASSVRGGGDEQFF. The CDR3 nucleotides are TGTGCCAGCAGCGTCAGAGGTGGCGGGGATGAGCAGTTCTTC. Full variable domain (rest looked up from reference TRBV9 and TRBJ2-1): DSGVTQTPKHLITATGQRVTLRCSPRSGDLSVYWYQQSLDQGLQFLIQYYNGEERAKGNILERFSAQQFPDLHSELNLSSLELGDSALYFCASSVRGGGDEQFFGPGTRLTVL.

The rearrangement joins TRBV6-5 to TRBJ1-1, with 9 bases identical to TRBD1. This CDR3 has 13 amino acids. V lost 6 bases and J lost 3; bases outside the gene matches: 2. Germline V gene lookup returns CDR1 MNHEY and CDR2 SVGAGI. CDR3 DNA sequence: TGTGCCAGCAGCCGGACAGGGGACACTGAAGCTTTCTTT. This gives the protein CASSRTGDTEAFF.

The genes are TRBV2 and TRBJ1-4; D is undetermined. Germline loops: CDR1 SNHLY, CDR2 FYNNEI. CDR3 size: 15 residues. V gave up 2 bases and J gave up 5 bases, with 12 bases separating them. DNA of the CDR3: TGTGCCAGCAGTGAAAGCGCGGACCGGAATGAAAAACTGTTTTTT. It yields the protein CASSESADRNEKLFF.

V gene TRBV6-6 combines with J gene TRBJ2-7; 10 nucleotides line up with TRBD1. The germline gives CDR1 MNHNY, CDR2 SVGAGI (reference sequence). The V and J ends lost 6 bases and 3 bases, in that order; junction bases with no gene match: 11. The CDR3 extends over 16 amino acids. The chain's CDR3 is CASSRTTGTGDYEQYF. The CDR3 DNA reads TGTGCCAGCAGCCGTACTACCGGGACAGGGGACTACGAGCAGTACTTC.

J is TRBJ2-1 and V is TRBV7-2; 7 nucleotides agree with TRBD2. Germline CDR1 and CDR2: SGHTA and FQGNSA. CDR3 size: 15 residues. V was clipped by 0 bases and J by 3 bases; unmatched bases: 2. For the CDR3, the DNA is TGTGCCAGCAGCTTAGCGAGCGGGGTCTACAATGAGCAGTTCTTC. Residues: CASSLASGVYNEQFF.

V is TRBV5-6 and J is TRBJ2-5; D is ambiguous. The CDR3 runs to 14 residues. The V gene lost 7 bases and the J gene lost 5 bases, with 18 bases spanning the gap. Germline lookup yields CDR1 SGHDT and CDR2 YYEEEE. CDR3 sequence reads: CASGYYDRWETQYF. The CDR3 region has the DNA TGTGCCAGCGGCTATTACGATCGCTGGGAGACCCAGTACTTC.

The V call is TRBV2, the J call TRBJ1-2; 7 bases line up with TRBD1. Germline V lookup: CDR1 SNHLY, CDR2 FYNNEI. This CDR3 region has 15 residues. V lost 1 base, J lost 4 bases, and 6 bases stayed unmatched. The CDR3 sequence: CASSEGTGHRYGYTF. CDR3 bases: TGTGCCAGCAGTGAAGGGACAGGTCACCGCTATGGCTACACCTTC.

The sample holds a few counts of this clone. This chain links TRBV6-1 with TRBJ2-1, with a possible D match to TRBD1 (6 bases). From germline, CDR1 is MNHNS and CDR2 SASEGT. The CDR3 consists of 16 residues. Trimming pared 4 bases from V and 4 bases from J, leaving 17 bases between. The DNA of the CDR3 is TGTGCCAGCAGTGGTACAGGGTCTGGGGATTACAATGAGCAGTTCTTC. Translating gives CASSGTGSGDYNEQFF.

This clone was detected only once. The rearrangement uses TRBV2 and TRBJ1-4; 7 bases match TRBD1. V trimming: 11 bases; J trimming: 8 bases; junction bases outside the gene matches: 8. The CDR3 is made up of 12 amino acids. Germline CDR1 is SNHLY and CDR2 is FYNNEI. The CDR3 region has the DNA TGTGCCGTACAGGGGATCGGGGAAAAACTGTTTTTT. The encoded protein is CAVQGIGEKLFF. The full variable domain, its missing parts supplied by reference TRBV2 and TRBJ1-4, is EPEVTQTPSHQVTQMGQEVILRCVPISNHLYFYWYRQILGQKVEFLVSFYNNEISEKSEIFDDQFSVERPDGSNFTLKIRSTKLEDSAMYFCAVQGIGEKLFFGSGTQLSVL.

The chain couples TRBV6-6 to TRBJ2-2; 10 bases are a match to TRBD2. From germline, CDR1 is MNHNY and CDR2 SVGAGI (reference sequence). The CDR3 is made up of 16 amino acids. Trimming took 2 bases from V and 5 from J; bases not matched to a gene: 5. CDR3 in amino acids: CASSYRTSGGTGELFF. As DNA, the CDR3 is TGTGCCAGCAGTTACAGGACTAGCGGAGGGACCGGGGAGCTGTTTTTT.

J is TRBJ2-6 and V is TRBV2; maybe TRBD1 (5 bases). The germline V and J ends were trimmed by 5 bases and 0 bases, with 11 bases remaining between them. Germline V gene lookup returns CDR1 SNHLY and CDR2 FYNNEI. The CDR3 length is 16 residues. The CDR3 bases are TGTGCCAGCAGTCGACAGCTTAACTCTGGGGCCAACGTCCTGACTTTC. Protein: CASSRQLNSGANVLTF. Complete variable domain (other parts from reference TRBV2 and TRBJ2-6): EPEVTQTPSHQVTQMGQEVILRCVPISNHLYFYWYRQILGQKVEFLVSFYNNEISEKSEIFDDQFSVERPDGSNFTLKIRSTKLEDSAMYFCASSRQLNSGANVLTFGAGSRLTVL.

The chain has TRBV24-1 and TRBJ2-7, with 7 bases aligning to TRBD1. CDR1 and CDR2 (germline): KGHDR, SFDVKD. The J segment lost 8 bases and the V segment lost 3 bases, leaving 3 bases of the junction unmatched. The CDR3 covers 12 residues. The CDR3, as DNA: TGTGCCACCAGTGATGAGGACAGGCAGCAGTACTTC. This translates into CATSDEDRQQYF.

The rearrangement joins TRBV6-5 to TRBJ2-2; D not resolved. The V gene's germline CDR1 is MNHEY and CDR2 SVGAGI. The CDR3 totals 16 residues. Trimming removed 0 bases at V and 6 bases at J, with 14 bases between. In DNA form, the CDR3 reads TGTGCCAGCAGTTACTCGTTAGGCGGTTCCGCCGGGGAGCTGTTTTTT. The encoded protein is CASSYSLGGSAGELFF.

The V and J genes are TRBV5-6 and TRBJ1-4; tentatively, D is TRBD1 (5 bases). The CDR3 spans 15 residues. V was cut by 0 bases and J by 6 bases, with 12 bases left in between. Germline-derived CDR1 and CDR2 are SGHDT and YYEEEE. The CDR3 DNA sequence: TGTGCCAGCAGCTTGGTCAGGGTTACGGATGAAAAACTGTTTTTT. As protein: CASSLVRVTDEKLFF.

The rearrangement joins TRBV18 to TRBJ1-4; D is unclear. There are 17 residues in the CDR3. Trimming removed 0 bases at V and 0 bases at J, with 11 bases between. Germline CDR1 reads KGHSH; CDR2 reads LQKENI. CDR3 coding DNA: TGTGCCAGCTCACCACCTCGCTGGGAAGCAACTAATGAAAAACTGTTTTTT. It codes for CASSPPRWEATNEKLFF.

The V gene is TRBV7-2, the J gene TRBJ2-7, with D possibly being TRBD2 (5 bases). V lost 2 bases and J 3 bases, leaving 8 bases between the germline ends. Germline loops: CDR1 SGHTA, CDR2 FQGNSA. This CDR3 has 13 residues. CDR3 loop: CASSLQRDYEQYF. CDR3 coding DNA: TGTGCCAGCAGCTTACAACGGGACTACGAGCAGTACTTC.

This chain links TRBV9 with TRBJ2-1; 10 nucleotides match TRBD2. The V and J ends lost 4 bases and 9 bases, in that order; junction bases with no gene match: 10. There are 15 residues in the CDR3. Germline CDR1 and CDR2: SGDLS and YYNGEE. In DNA, the CDR3 is TGTGCCAGCAGCATTAGCGGGGGGCCCCCCGCTGAGCAGTTCTTC. Encoded protein: CASSISGGPPAEQFF. The full variable domain, rest sourced from reference TRBV9 and TRBJ2-1, is DSGVTQTPKHLITATGQRVTLRCSPRSGDLSVYWYQQSLDQGLQFLIQYYNGEERAKGNILERFSAQQFPDLHSELNLSSLELGDSALYFCASSISGGPPAEQFFGPGTRLTVL.

The rearrangement links TRBV14 to TRBJ1-6, with 8 positions matching TRBD1. V was pared by 2 bases and J by 2 bases, with 5 bases of the junction left unmatched. Germline V CDR1 and CDR2: SGHDN, FVKESK. The CDR3 consists of 17 residues. For the CDR3, the DNA is TGTGCCAGCAGCCAATTCGACAGGGGCGCCTATAATTCACCCCTCCACTTT. Translating it yields CASSQFDRGAYNSPLHF.

The genes are TRBV10-1 and TRBJ2-2, with D unresolved. V was shortened by 3 bases and J by 5 bases, with 1 base between the two germline ends. The V gene's germline CDR1 is WNHNN and CDR2 SYGVQD (reference sequence). The CDR3 spans 11 residues. The CDR3 reads CASSETGELFF. The CDR3 DNA follows: TGCGCCAGCAGTGAAACCGGGGAGCTGTTTTTT.

The V and J genes are TRBV13 and TRBJ2-7, with TRBD2 matching over 8 bases. Per germline, CDR1 PRHDT and CDR2 FYEKMQ (reference sequence). J lost 4 bases, V lost 4 bases, and 6 bases had no gene match. This CDR3 spans 14 amino acids. As DNA, the CDR3 is TGTGCCAGCAGCTATCTCGGACTAGCTTACGAGCAGTACTTC. Its translation: CASSYLGLAYEQYF.

The J gene is TRBJ1-3, the V gene TRBV28; no reliable D call. V lost 4 bases to trimming and J lost 0 bases, with 10 bases between them. The CDR3 contains 15 residues. Germline CDR1 reads MDHEN; CDR2 reads SYDVKM. The CDR3 DNA sequence: TGTGCCAGCAGTTCCGGGTCGACCTCTGGAAACACCATATATTTT. Protein sequence: CASSSGSTSGNTIYF. Combining the CDR3 with reference TRBV28 and TRBJ1-3 gives the whole variable domain DVKVTQSSRYLVKRTGEKVFLECVQDMDHENMFWYRQDPGLGLRLIYFSYDVKMKEKGDIPEGYSVSREKKERFSLILESASTNQTSMYLCASSSGSTSGNTIYFGEGSWLTVV.

This chain connects TRBV5-1 to TRBJ1-2; D is unclear. The CDR3 is 15 residues long. V lost 3 bases to trimming and J lost 0 bases, with 12 bases between them. CDR1 is SGHRS and CDR2 is YFSETQ in the germline V gene. CDR3 region: CASSSRGETNYGYTF. CDR3 in DNA: TGCGCCAGCAGCTCCCGCGGGGAGACTAACTATGGCTACACCTTC.

The J gene is TRBJ1-1, the V gene TRBV9; 10 bases line up with TRBD1. V gave up 0 bases and J gave up 1 base; unmatched junction bases: 3. The CDR3 has 16 amino acids. Germline V CDR1 and CDR2: SGDLS, YYNGEE. The CDR3 protein is CASSVGGDRGNTEAFF. In DNA, the CDR3 is TGTGCCAGCAGCGTAGGAGGGGACAGGGGGAACACTGAAGCTTTCTTT.

The chain couples TRBV10-3 to TRBJ1-5, with 8 positions matching TRBD1. Germline lookup yields CDR1 ENHRY and CDR2 SYGVKD. The CDR3 consists of 14 residues. With V trimmed by 8 bases and J by 1 base, 4 bases remained unmatched. This CDR3 reads CAIADRGSNQPQHF. The CDR3 DNA is TGTGCCATCGCTGACAGGGGAAGCAATCAGCCCCAGCATTTT.

The gene calls are TRBV5-1 and TRBJ2-5; TRBD1 or TRBD2 may be the D gene (5 bases each). This CDR3 contains 14 residues. Germline V gene sequence: CDR1 SGHRS, CDR2 YFSETQ. Trimming left V 5 bases short and J 2 bases short, with 13 bases between. The CDR3 DNA sequence: TGCGCCAGCAGTCGGGGACGTCAACAAGAGACCCAGTACTTC. It encodes CASSRGRQQETQYF.

The chain couples TRBV28 to TRBJ1-2, with 8 bases that match TRBD1. With V trimmed by 2 bases and J by 4 bases, 9 bases remained unmatched. Per the germline V gene, CDR1 is MDHEN and CDR2 is SYDVKM. CDR3 length: 16 amino acids. CDR3: CASSLIQGAQGYGYTF. The CDR3 region has the DNA TGTGCCAGCAGTTTAATTCAGGGGGCGCAGGGCTATGGCTACACCTTC.

The table lists this clone with a count of one. The V gene is TRBV6-2 or TRBV6-3, the J gene TRBJ1-1; D perhaps matches TRBD1 (6 bases). This CDR3 comprises 12 residues. Trimming removed 6 bases from V and 8 bases from J, with 13 bases in between. CDR1 is MNHEY and CDR2 is SVGEGT in the germline V gene. CDR3: CASSRRTAEAFF. CDR3 bases: TGTGCCAGCAGCCGTAGGACAGCAGAAGCTTTCTTT.

The CDR3 here is CASTGTANTEAFF. For the CDR3, the DNA is TGTGCCAGCACCGGGACAGCGAACACTGAAGCTTTCTTT. This rearrangement joins TRBV5-6 to TRBJ1-1; TRBD1 aligns across 7 bases. V lost 6 bases, J lost 1 base, and 3 bases stayed unmatched. The CDR3 is made up of 13 amino acids. Per germline, CDR1 SGHDT and CDR2 YYEEEE.

In this sample, this clone turned up a few times. This rearrangement joins TRBV27 to TRBJ2-1; D gene unclear. The germline gives CDR1 MNHEY, CDR2 SMNVEV (reference sequence). Trimming cost V 3 bases and J 6 bases, with 12 bases left between them. CDR3 length equals 14 residues. CDR3 nucleotides: TGTGCCAGCAGTTTCTCGCAGGTGGCCAATGAGCAGTTCTTC. Translation gives CASSFSQVANEQFF.

The chain combines TRBV2 with TRBJ2-1; D remains unclear. Trimming pared 7 bases from V and 4 bases from J, leaving 5 bases between. Germline CDR1 is SNHLY and CDR2 is FYNNEI. CDR3 size: 11 residues. CDR3 sequence: CASNLYNEQFF. DNA for the CDR3: TGTGCCAGCAATTTATACAATGAGCAGTTCTTC. The entire variable domain, with the rest obtained from reference TRBV2 and TRBJ2-1, is as follows: EPEVTQTPSHQVTQMGQEVILRCVPISNHLYFYWYRQILGQKVEFLVSFYNNEISEKSEIFDDQFSVERPDGSNFTLKIRSTKLEDSAMYFCASNLYNEQFFGPGTRLTVL.